The 22 T cell receptor beta chains in this list originate from one sample, sequenced in a study of Ad26.COV2.S vaccination and SARS-CoV-2 variants. This sample's treatment: some 20 received Ad26.COV2.S at low or high dose, single or two shots; roughly five received placebo; per-sample allocation not given. Repertoires come from day 63 after the first vaccine or placebo injection. Sequencing was performed with immunoSEQ multiplex PCR; in TCRdb, only in-frame clones are kept and a portion is missing. The table includes 300,000 to 350,000 clones, about 87% detected once. Sequenced here: peripheral blood, sampled in a trial of Ad26.COV2.S vaccine versus placebo. These receptors were taken from a person between 18 and 60 years old who received the Ad26.COV2.S COVID-19 vaccine or a placebo.

About this clone itself: Within the sample, other DNA sequences also encode this same CDR3. V is TRBV15 and J is TRBJ1-2, with D unclear. Trimming took off 0 bases at V and 5 bases at J, with 7 bases between the two ends. This CDR3 contains 13 residues. Germline V lookup: CDR1 LNHNV, CDR2 YYDKDF (reference sequence). The CDR3, as DNA: TGTGCCACCAGCAGAGATATCGGATATGGCTACACCTTC. Protein sequence: CATSRDIGYGYTF.

This sequence joins TRBV27 and TRBJ2-7, with D perhaps being TRBD1 or TRBD2 (6 bases each). The V end was cut by 8 bases, the J end by 3 bases, with 14 bases between. CDR1 MNHEY and CDR2 SMNVEV come from the germline V gene (reference sequence). The CDR3 sequence is 13 residues long. DNA for the CDR3: TGTGCCAGCCGGCTAGGAGGGGGCTACGAGCAGTACTTC. This translates into CASRLGGGYEQYF.

The chain is built from TRBV20-1 and TRBJ2-1, with 9 positions matching TRBD2. In germline, CDR1 is DFQATT, CDR2 SNEGSKA (reference sequence). With V trimmed by 3 bases and J by 9 bases, 9 bases remained unmatched. The CDR3 is 14 residues long. CDR3 nucleotides: TGCAGTGCTAGTAGGGCGGGGGGGCCCGGTGAGCAGTTCTTC. Its translation: CSASRAGGPGEQFF.

This chain connects TRBV6-5 to TRBJ2-7, with D tentatively TRBD1 or TRBD2 (5 bases each). Looked up from germline, CDR1 is MNHEY and CDR2 is SVGAGI. The CDR3 sequence is 15 residues long. Trimming shortened V by 5 bases and J by 5 bases, and 19 bases separated the two germline ends. CDR3 bases: TGTGCCAGCAGTCCGAAGGGACGCCTGCTAGACGAGCAGTACTTC. Translated: CASSPKGRLLDEQYF.

V usage is TRBV6-6 and J usage is TRBJ2-3, with TRBD1 matching over 7 bases. The V gene's germline CDR1 is MNHNY and CDR2 SVGAGI (reference sequence). The CDR3 sequence is 18 residues long. Losses at the gene ends were 5 bases for V and 1 base for J; bases not matched to a gene: 15. CDR3 sequence: CASSPDREFILGTDTQYF. Written as DNA, the CDR3 is TGTGCCAGCAGTCCCGACAGGGAGTTCATACTCGGCACAGATACGCAGTATTTT.

This clone has just one count. The J gene is TRBJ1-5, the V gene TRBV7-2; D not resolved. The CDR3 consists of 15 residues. Per germline, CDR1 SGHTA and CDR2 FQGNSA. The V end lost 5 bases, the J end lost 2 bases, and 13 bases lay between the germline ends. The CDR3 protein is CASSIPKGGNQPQHF. CDR3 sequence (DNA): TGTGCCAGCAGCATCCCGAAGGGAGGCAATCAGCCCCAGCATTTT.

The genes are TRBV5-1 and TRBJ2-7, with 10 bases lining up with TRBD1. The germline V gene encodes CDR1 SGHRS and CDR2 YFSETQ. With V trimmed by 3 bases and J by 5 bases, 5 bases remained unmatched. This CDR3 is 14 amino acids long. The CDR3 nucleotides are TGCGCCAGCAGCTGGGGACAGGGGAGAGACGAGCAGTACTTC. Translation: CASSWGQGRDEQYF.

The rearrangement links TRBV15 to TRBJ1-5; possible D gene TRBD1, 5 bases. The V and J ends lost 8 bases and 4 bases respectively, with 9 bases between them. The CDR3 runs to 12 residues. CDR1 is LNHNV, CDR2 YYDKDF, per germline (reference sequence). The CDR3 reads CATQSGNQPQHF. CDR3 nucleotide sequence: TGTGCCACCCAGTCAGGGAATCAGCCCCAGCATTTT.

The gene calls are TRBV4-3 and TRBJ1-4; 10 bases are shared with TRBD1. Germline CDR1 LGHNA, CDR2 YSLEER. Trimming at V came to 4 bases and at J to 7 bases, leaving 6 bases not matched to a gene. The CDR3 loop spans 15 amino acids. CDR3 region: CASSPTRDRGEKLFF. In nucleotides, the CDR3 is TGCGCCAGCAGCCCCACCCGGGACAGGGGTGAAAAACTGTTTTTT.

Only a few counts were recorded for this clone. The chain links TRBV11-2 to TRBJ1-1, with D possibly matching TRBD1 (6 bases). The CDR3 is 12 residues long. Germline CDR1 SGHAT, CDR2 FQNNGV. Trimming left V 5 bases short and J 10 bases short, with 14 bases between. The CDR3 nucleotides read TGTGCCAGCAGCCAAGACAGGTCTCGAGCTTTCTTT. The encoded protein is CASSQDRSRAFF.

The rearrangement links TRBV20-1 to TRBJ2-1; D gene uncertain. Trimming took off 1 base at V and 4 bases at J, with 2 bases between the two ends. Germline V gives CDR1 DFQATT, CDR2 SNEGSKA (reference sequence). CDR3 length: 11 amino acids. DNA of the CDR3: TGCAGTGCTAGAGGTTACAATGAGCAGTTCTTC. It is translated as CSARGYNEQFF.

The V and J genes are TRBV18 and TRBJ1-6; no clear D. The V gene lost 3 bases and the J gene lost 8 bases, with 14 bases spanning the gap. CDR3 size: 15 residues. CDR1 and CDR2 from the germline V gene are KGHSH and LQKENI. Here the CDR3 DNA reads TGTGCCAGCTCACCCCAAGCCGGGCCGGATTCACCCCTCCACTTT. Translated: CASSPQAGPDSPLHF.

This chain joins TRBV4-2 and TRBJ1-5; 10 bases line up with TRBD1. Germline V gene sequence: CDR1 LGHNA, CDR2 YNFKEQ. The CDR3 contains 14 residues. The V and J ends lost 4 bases and 6 bases, in that order; junction bases with no gene match: 3. The CDR3 sequence is CASSLGTGAQPQHF. CDR3 coding DNA: TGTGCCAGCAGCCTGGGGACAGGGGCTCAGCCCCAGCATTTT.

The chain carries TRBV28 and TRBJ1-5; 8 bases line up with TRBD1. CDR3 length: 14 residues. CDR1 is MDHEN and CDR2 is SYDVKM in the germline V gene. Trimming at V came to 5 bases and at J to 2 bases, leaving 2 bases not matched to a gene. Here the CDR3 DNA reads TGTGCCAGCAGTGGACAGGGAGGCAATCAGCCCCAGCATTTT. Its translation: CASSGQGGNQPQHF.

CDR3 sequence (DNA): TGTGCCGGAGACCGGGACAGGCGGGTTCGGCAGTACTTC. This codes for CAGDRDRRVRQYF. The chain has TRBV19 and TRBJ2-7, with 8 bases matching TRBD1. Germline lookup yields CDR1 LNHDA and CDR2 SQIVND (reference sequence). The CDR3 sequence is 13 residues long. Losses at the gene ends were 11 bases for V and 9 bases for J; bases not matched to a gene: 15.

The chain combines TRBV6-2 or TRBV6-3 with TRBJ2-1, with D perhaps TRBD2 (5 bases). The CDR3 is 11 residues long. In germline, CDR1 is MNHEY, CDR2 SVGEGT. V was trimmed by 2 bases and J by 15 bases, leaving 11 bases between them. The CDR3 region has the DNA TGTGCCAGCAGTTACGTGGGAGACTCGTTCTTC. Translating it yields CASSYVGDSFF.

This clone was picked up a small number of times. This chain's CDR3 is CAIRDGGGDEQFF. The CDR3 DNA reads TGTGCCATCAGGGACGGTGGTGGCGATGAGCAGTTCTTC. The gene calls are TRBV10-3 and TRBJ2-1; D is uncertain. The CDR3 has 13 residues. Trimming took off 6 bases at V and 8 bases at J, with 14 bases between the two ends. Germline lookup yields CDR1 ENHRY and CDR2 SYGVKD.

The genes are TRBV5-1 and TRBJ1-1, with TRBD1 identical over 10 bases. The J segment lost 5 bases and the V segment lost 0 bases, leaving 7 bases of the junction unmatched. CDR3 size: 16 residues. Looked up from germline, CDR1 is SGHRS and CDR2 is YFSETQ. The CDR3 region has the DNA TGCGCCAGCAGCTTGGGGGGACCGGGACAGGGGACTGAAGCTTTCTTT. Residues: CASSLGGPGQGTEAFF. Supplemented by reference TRBV5-1 and TRBJ1-1, the full variable domain reads KAGVTQTPRYLIKTRGQQVTLSCSPISGHRSVSWYQQTPGQGLQFLFEYFSETQRNKGNFPGRFSGRQFSNSRSEMNVSTLELGDSALYLCASSLGGPGQGTEAFFGQGTRLTVV.

The V call is TRBV7-9, the J call TRBJ1-5; D unresolved. Germline V CDR1 and CDR2: SEHNR, FQNEAQ (reference sequence). Between the trimmed V and J ends, which lost 0 bases and 7 bases, there was a span of 4 bases. The CDR3 is 12 residues long. The CDR3 DNA sequence: TGTGCCAGCAGCTTAGCGCAACAGCCCCAGCATTTT. This codes for CASSLAQQPQHF.

The rearrangement uses TRBV6-6 and TRBJ2-5; D not certain. The CDR3 runs 16 residues. V gave up 0 bases and J gave up 3 bases, with 14 bases separating them. Germline V gene sequence: CDR1 MNHNY, CDR2 SVGAGI (reference sequence). The CDR3, as DNA: TGTGCCAGCAGTTACTCGATGGCTCGGCAGAAAGAGACCCAGTACTTC. It translates to CASSYSMARQKETQYF.

The chain joins TRBV5-4 to TRBJ1-2; 7 bases agree with TRBD1. CDR3 size: 15 residues. Trimming at V came to 4 bases and at J to 1 base, leaving 7 bases not matched to a gene. The germline gives CDR1 SGHNT, CDR2 YYREEE (reference sequence). CDR3 sequence reads: CASSGPRGVNYGYTF. DNA of the CDR3: TGTGCCAGCAGCGGACCCAGGGGGGTTAACTATGGCTACACCTTC.

The rearrangement joins TRBV6-5 to TRBJ1-2; D gene unclear. Trimming cost V 0 bases and J 1 base, with 12 bases left between them. Germline CDR1 and CDR2: MNHEY and SVGAGI. The CDR3 runs to 16 residues. CDR3 region: CASSYSIVGSNYGYTF. CDR3 sequence (DNA): TGTGCCAGCAGTTACTCGATTGTAGGGAGTAACTATGGCTACACCTTC.